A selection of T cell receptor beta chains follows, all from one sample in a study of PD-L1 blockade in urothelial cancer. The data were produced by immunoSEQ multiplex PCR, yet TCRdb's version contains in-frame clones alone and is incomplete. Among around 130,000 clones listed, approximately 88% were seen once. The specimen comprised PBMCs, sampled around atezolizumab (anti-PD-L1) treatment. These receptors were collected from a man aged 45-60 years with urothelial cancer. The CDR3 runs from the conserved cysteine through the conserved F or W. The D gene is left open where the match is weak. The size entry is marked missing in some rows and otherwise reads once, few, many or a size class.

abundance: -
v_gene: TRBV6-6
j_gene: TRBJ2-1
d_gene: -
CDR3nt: TGTGCCAGCAGAAACCCCGGGGGCAATGAGCAGTTCTTC
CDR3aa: CASRNPGGNEQFF

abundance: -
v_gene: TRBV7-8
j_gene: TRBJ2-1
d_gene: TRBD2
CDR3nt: TGTGCCAGCCTCCCGGGACTAGCGTCCAATGAGCAGTTCTTC
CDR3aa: CASLPGLASNEQFF

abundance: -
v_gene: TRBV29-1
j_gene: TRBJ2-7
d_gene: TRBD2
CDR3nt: TGCAGCGTACGTACTAGCGGGAGCCTCTACGAGCAGTACTTC
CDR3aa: CSVRTSGSLYEQYF

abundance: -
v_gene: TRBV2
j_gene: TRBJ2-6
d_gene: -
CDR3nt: TGTGCCAGCACCATAGCCTCTGGGGCCAACGTCCTGACTTTC
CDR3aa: CASTIASGANVLTF

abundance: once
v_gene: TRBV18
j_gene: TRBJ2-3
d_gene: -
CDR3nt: TGTGCCAGCTCACAGGAGCTGAGCACAGATACGCAGTATTTT
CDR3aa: CASSQELSTDTQYF

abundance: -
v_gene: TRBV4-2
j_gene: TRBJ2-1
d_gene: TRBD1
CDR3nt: TGTGCCAGCAGCCTTACAGGGGATGTAAATTACAATGAGCAGTTCTTC
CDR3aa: CASSLTGDVNYNEQFF

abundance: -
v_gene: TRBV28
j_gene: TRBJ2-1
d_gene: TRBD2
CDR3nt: TGTGCCAGCAGTTTACTGGCTAGCGGGAGGAATGAGCAGTTCTTC
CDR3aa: CASSLLASGRNEQFF

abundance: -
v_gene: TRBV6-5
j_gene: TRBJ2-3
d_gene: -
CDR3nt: TGTGCCAGCAGTTCCGGGACAGATACGCAGTATTTT
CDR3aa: CASSSGTDTQYF

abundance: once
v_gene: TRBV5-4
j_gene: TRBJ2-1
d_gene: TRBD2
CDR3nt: TGTGCCAGCAGCAATGGAGTGGGACTAAGTGCTTACTACAATGAGCAGTTCTTC
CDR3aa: CASSNGVGLSAYYNEQFF

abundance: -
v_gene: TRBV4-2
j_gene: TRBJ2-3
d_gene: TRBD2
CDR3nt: TGTGCCAGCAGCCAAGATCCCCTAGCGGGAGGGCCCCGGACGCAGTATTTT
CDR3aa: CASSQDPLAGGPRTQYF

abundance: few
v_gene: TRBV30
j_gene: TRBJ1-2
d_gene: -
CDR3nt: TGTGCCTGGACCCGACAGACAGCTAACTATGGCTACACCTTC
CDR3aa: CAWTRQTANYGYTF

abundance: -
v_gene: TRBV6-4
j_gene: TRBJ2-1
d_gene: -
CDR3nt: TGTGCCAGCAGTGACCACTTTTCCGACAAGAATGAGCAGTTCTTC
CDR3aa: CASSDHFSDKNEQFF

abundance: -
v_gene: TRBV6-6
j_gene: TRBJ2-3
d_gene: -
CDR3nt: TGTGCCAGCAGTTACAGGGGGTACTCTAGCACAGATACGCAGTATTTT
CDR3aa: CASSYRGYSSTDTQYF

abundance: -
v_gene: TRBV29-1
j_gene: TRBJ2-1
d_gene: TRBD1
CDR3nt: TGCAGCGCCCGGGACAGGGGGACCTACAATGAGCAGTTCTTC
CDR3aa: CSARDRGTYNEQFF

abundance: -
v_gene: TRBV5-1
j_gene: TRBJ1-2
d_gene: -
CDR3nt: TGCGCCAGCAGCTTGGAAGTCAGGGCAGGGTCTAACAATTATGGCTACACCTTC
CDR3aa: CASSLEVRAGSNNYGYTF

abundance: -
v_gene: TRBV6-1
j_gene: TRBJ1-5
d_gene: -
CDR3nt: TGTGCTGGAAGCGGAGACGGTAATCAGCCCCAGCATTTT
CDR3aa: CAGSGDGNQPQHF

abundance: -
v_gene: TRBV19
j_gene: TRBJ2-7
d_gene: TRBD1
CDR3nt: TGTGCCAGTAGTACGGACAGGGGGTCCTACGAGCAGTACTTC
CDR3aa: CASSTDRGSYEQYF

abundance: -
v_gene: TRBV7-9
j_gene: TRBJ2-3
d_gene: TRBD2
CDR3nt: TGTGCCAGCAGACATACTAGCGGGCGCACAGATACGCAGTATTTT
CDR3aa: CASRHTSGRTDTQYF

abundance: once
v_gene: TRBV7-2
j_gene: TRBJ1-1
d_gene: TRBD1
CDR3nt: TGTGCCAGCAGCTTAGCGCTAAGGAGGGGGCGCGTAACTGAAGCTTTCTTT
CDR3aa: CASSLALRRGRVTEAFF

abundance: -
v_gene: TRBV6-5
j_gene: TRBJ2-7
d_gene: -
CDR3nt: TGTGCCAGCAGTTACCGGTACTCCTACGAGCAGTACTTC
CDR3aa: CASSYRYSYEQYF

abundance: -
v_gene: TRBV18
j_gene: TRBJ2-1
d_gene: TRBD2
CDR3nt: TGTGCCAGCTCACCAGGTACTAGCGGGAAAGGGCAGTTCTTC
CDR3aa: CASSPGTSGKGQFF

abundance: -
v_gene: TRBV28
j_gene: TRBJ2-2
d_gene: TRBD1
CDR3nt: TGTGCCAGCAATCAACAGGGGACCGGGGAGCTGTTTTTT
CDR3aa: CASNQQGTGELFF

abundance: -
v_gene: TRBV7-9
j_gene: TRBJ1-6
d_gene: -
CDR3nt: TGTGCCAGCAGCTTAGAACAGACCCATTCACCCCTCCACTTT
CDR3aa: CASSLEQTHSPLHF

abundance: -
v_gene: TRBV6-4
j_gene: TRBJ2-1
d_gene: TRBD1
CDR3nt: TGTGCCAGCAGTGCGACAGGGGTTGAGCAGTTCTTC
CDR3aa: CASSATGVEQFF

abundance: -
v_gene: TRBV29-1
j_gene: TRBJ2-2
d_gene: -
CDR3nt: TGCAGCGTTGAAAAGCGCGGCTTTAACACCGGGGAGCTGTTTTTT
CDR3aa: CSVEKRGFNTGELFF

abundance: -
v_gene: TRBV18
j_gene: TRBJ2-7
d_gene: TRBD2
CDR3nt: TGTGCCAGCTCCCCACCGGGGAGGGGAAGGAACGAGCAGTACTTC
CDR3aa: CASSPPGRGRNEQYF

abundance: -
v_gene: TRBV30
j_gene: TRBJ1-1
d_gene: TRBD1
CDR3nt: TGTGCCTGGAGTGTACTTTGGACAGGTCCGGTCACTGAAGCTTTCTTT
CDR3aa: CAWSVLWTGPVTEAFF

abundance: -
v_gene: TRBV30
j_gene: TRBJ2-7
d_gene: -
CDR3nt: TGTGCCTTTAGGGCAGGGTCCTACGAGCAGTACTTC
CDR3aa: CAFRAGSYEQYF

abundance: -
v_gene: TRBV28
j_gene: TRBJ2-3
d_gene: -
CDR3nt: TGTGCCAGCAGTTCTGGGACTAGCACAGATACGCAGTATTTT
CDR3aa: CASSSGTSTDTQYF

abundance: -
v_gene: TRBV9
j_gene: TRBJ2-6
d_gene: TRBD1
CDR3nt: TGTGCCAGCAGCGTCGGGACAGGGGCCTCTGGGGCCAACGTCCTGACTTTC
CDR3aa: CASSVGTGASGANVLTF

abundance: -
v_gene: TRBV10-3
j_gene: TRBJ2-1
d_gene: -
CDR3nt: TGTGCCATCAGTGGCCTCGTCCGCCAGGGTCGCAATGAGCAGTTCTTC
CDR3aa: CAISGLVRQGRNEQFF

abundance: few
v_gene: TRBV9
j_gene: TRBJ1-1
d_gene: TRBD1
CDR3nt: TGTGCCAGCAGCCCTCGGACAGGGAAGTCTGAAGCTTTCTTT
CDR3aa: CASSPRTGKSEAFF

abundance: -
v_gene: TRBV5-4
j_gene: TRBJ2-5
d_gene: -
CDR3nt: TGTGCCAGCAGCTTTAAACTACAAGAGACCCAGTACTTC
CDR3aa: CASSFKLQETQYF

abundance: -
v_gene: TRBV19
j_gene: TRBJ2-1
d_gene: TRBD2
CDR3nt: TGTGCCAGTAGGCGGGAGGGTCGCTACAATGAGCAGTTCTTC
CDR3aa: CASRREGRYNEQFF

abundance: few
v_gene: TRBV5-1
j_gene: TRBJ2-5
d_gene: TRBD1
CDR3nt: TGCGCCAGCAGCTTGAAGGGACAGGGGGAGACCCAGTACTTC
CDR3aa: CASSLKGQGETQYF

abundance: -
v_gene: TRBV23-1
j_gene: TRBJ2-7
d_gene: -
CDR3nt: TGCGCCAGCAGTCTGAGCGGTTGTTTCTACGAGCAGTACTTC
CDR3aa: CASSLSGCFYEQYF

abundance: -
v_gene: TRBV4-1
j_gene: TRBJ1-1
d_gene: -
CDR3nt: TGCGCCAGCAGCCAAGTCCCTACGCAGGTCCGGGCTTTCTTT
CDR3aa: CASSQVPTQVRAFF

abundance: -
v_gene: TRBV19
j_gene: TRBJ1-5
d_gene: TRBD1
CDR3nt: TGTGCCAGTAGTTCCGGGACAGGGACGTACCAGCCCCAGCATTTT
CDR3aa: CASSSGTGTYQPQHF

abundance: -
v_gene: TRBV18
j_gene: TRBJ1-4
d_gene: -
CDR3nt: TGTGCCAGCTCACCACTGGAAATGAGGAATGAAAAACTGTTTTTT
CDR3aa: CASSPLEMRNEKLFF

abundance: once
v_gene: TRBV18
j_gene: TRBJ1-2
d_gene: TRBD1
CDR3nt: TGTGCCAGCTCACCACCCGGGACAGGCTATGGCTACACCTTC
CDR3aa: CASSPPGTGYGYTF

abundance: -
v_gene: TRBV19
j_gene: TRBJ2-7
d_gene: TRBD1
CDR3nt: TGTGCCAGTAGTAAGGACAGGGCAACCTACGAGCAGTACTTC
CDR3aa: CASSKDRATYEQYF

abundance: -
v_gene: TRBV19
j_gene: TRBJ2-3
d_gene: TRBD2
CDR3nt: TGTGCCAGTAGTCCCCGGACTAGCGGATACACAGATACGCAGTATTTT
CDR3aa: CASSPRTSGYTDTQYF

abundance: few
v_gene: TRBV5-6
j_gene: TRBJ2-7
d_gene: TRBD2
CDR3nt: TGTGCCAGCAGCTCCGAGTTCCTAGCGGGAAGCTCCTACGAGCAGTACTTC
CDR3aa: CASSSEFLAGSSYEQYF

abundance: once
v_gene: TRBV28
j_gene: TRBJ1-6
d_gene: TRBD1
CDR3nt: TGTGCCAGCAGTTTATCGGGACAGGGTTATTCACCCCTCCACTTT
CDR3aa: CASSLSGQGYSPLHF

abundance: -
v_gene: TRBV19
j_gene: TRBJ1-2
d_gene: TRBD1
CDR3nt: TGTGCCAGTAGTGATGGAGGACAGGGACGACTCACCTTC
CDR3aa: CASSDGGQGRLTF